The 8 T cell receptor beta chains below were found in one sample sequenced in a study of T cell responses to AZD1222 COVID-19 vaccine. TCRdb's copy holds only in-frame clones and misses some; the assay was immunoSEQ multiplex PCR. The sample contains nearly 90,000 clones, over 75% of which appear only once. The sequenced sample was peripheral blood, obtained 28 days after the second AZD1222 dose. All receptors derive from an adult who received the AZD1222 COVID-19 vaccine.

The chain combines TRBV11-3 with TRBJ1-1, with unresolved D. V was shortened by 5 bases and J by 1 base, with 8 bases between the two germline ends. The CDR3 has 13 amino acids. Germline V gives CDR1 SGHNT, CDR2 YENEEA. As DNA, the CDR3 is TGTGCCAGCAGCCTCGCGGGGAACACTGAAGCTTTCTTT. Its protein product is CASSLAGNTEAFF.

J is TRBJ2-3 and V is TRBV6-5; 9 bases line up with TRBD1. CDR1 and CDR2 (germline): MNHEY, SVGAGI. The ends lost 2 bases at V and 0 bases at J; junction bases unmatched: 0. The CDR3 sequence is 15 residues long. In nucleotides, the CDR3 is TGTGCCAGCAGTTACGGACAGGGGAGCACAGATACGCAGTATTTT. It is translated as CASSYGQGSTDTQYF.

The chain is built from TRBV7-2 and TRBJ1-2; D possibly corresponds to TRBD1 (5 bases). The germline V gene encodes CDR1 SGHTA and CDR2 FQGNSA. The V end lost 5 bases, the J end lost 10 bases, and 14 bases lay between the germline ends. The CDR3 is 12 residues long. The CDR3 here is CASSNRDGTYTF. The CDR3 DNA reads TGTGCCAGCAGCAACCGGGACGGGACCTACACCTTC.

This clone appeared once. The genes are TRBV19 and TRBJ1-5; D ambiguous. This CDR3 has 14 residues. Between the trimmed V and J ends, which lost 6 bases and 1 base, there was a span of 10 bases. Germline CDR1 LNHDA, CDR2 SQIVND (reference sequence). CDR3 sequence reads: CASRTPGSNQPQHF. CDR3 in DNA: TGTGCCAGTAGAACTCCAGGAAGCAATCAGCCCCAGCATTTT.

This clone was seen a single time. The chain uses TRBV5-1 and TRBJ1-1; no clear D. The CDR3 runs to 14 residues. The ends were cut back, 1 base at V and 3 bases at J, with 10 bases in the middle. Germline CDR1 is SGHRS and CDR2 is YFSETQ. The CDR3 protein is CASSLLGVDTEAFF. DNA for the CDR3: TGCGCCAGCAGCTTGTTGGGTGTGGACACTGAAGCTTTCTTT.

The chain recombines TRBV3-1 (or the pseudogene TRBV3-2) with TRBJ2-4, with TRBD2 matching 11 bases. After removal of 5 bases from V and 0 bases from J, the junction contained 3 bases not matched to a gene. The CDR3 has 16 residues. Germline CDR1 reads LGHDT; CDR2 reads YNNKEL (reference sequence). CDR3 loop: CASSAGLAGAKNIQYF. CDR3 sequence (DNA): TGTGCCAGCAGCGCCGGACTAGCGGGAGCCAAAAACATTCAGTACTTC.

The chain links TRBV4-3 to TRBJ1-1, with 12 bases that match TRBD1. The CDR3 length is 15 residues. The germline V gene has CDR1 LGHNA and CDR2 YSLEER. The ends lost 4 bases at V and 5 bases at J; junction bases unmatched: 5. Here the CDR3 reads CASSPGTGGETEAFF. The CDR3, as DNA: TGCGCCAGCAGCCCAGGGACAGGGGGCGAGACTGAAGCTTTCTTT.

V gene TRBV7-3 combines with J gene TRBJ2-7; 8 bases map to TRBD2. There are 14 residues in the CDR3. Germline CDR1 reads SGHTA; CDR2 reads FQGTGA. V was pared by 5 bases and J by 3 bases, with 6 bases of the junction left unmatched. Here the CDR3 DNA reads TGTGCCAGCAGCCCAGCTAGCGGGCACTACGAGCAGTACTTC. This sequence encodes CASSPASGHYEQYF.